This T cell receptor beta chain is drawn from a study of cytomegalovirus exposure and HLA in healthy donors. With 60 Vbeta and 13 Jbeta primers, the PCR was carried out. Produced via immunoSEQ multiplex PCR; TCRdb's table is partial and in-frame only. The data show about 180,000 clones, about 80% seen once. The CDR3 has 14 residues. Germline V gene lookup returns CDR1 SGHTA and CDR2 FQGNSA. Trimming removed 1 base at V and 5 bases at J, with 11 bases between. The sequenced sample was PBMCs. The chain is built from TRBV7-2 and TRBJ2-5; a possible D gene is TRBD1 (6 bases). The sequence derives from a man between 35 and 55 years old in good health and CMV-seropositive. In DNA, the CDR3 is TGTGCCAGCAGCTTAGATCAGGGGCGGGAGACCCAGTACTTC. Protein product: CASSLDQGRETQYF.